This is a list of T cell receptor beta chains from one sample in a study of T cells in Graves' hyperthyroidism and ophthalmopathy. TCRdb fed the multiplex PCR reads into MiXCR, producing one record per CDR3 protein. The data contain over 350,000 distinct CDR3 sequences, roughly 14% of them seen just once; the ten biggest clones take up around 14%. The sequenced material came from blood. These receptors were collected from a man between 18 and 35 years old with Graves' ophthalmopathy. Each CDR3 is given with its conserved first and last residue. Each record gives: V gene, D gene, clone size, J gene, CDR3 protein, CDR3 DNA. A D gene is named only where the DNA matches it firmly. Some rows have no size entry. The others give once, few or many, or a class for an expanded clone.

V: TRBV15
D: TRBD2
size: .
J: TRBJ2-1
CDR3: CATSRTGTSINEQFF
DNA: TGTGCCACCAGCAGAACCGGGACTAGTATCAATGAGCAGTTCTTC

V: TRBV20-1
D: TRBD1
size: many
J: TRBJ2-5
CDR3: CSVRDSFQETQYF
DNA: TGCAGTGTTAGGGACAGCTTCCAAGAGACCCAGTACTTC

V: TRBV19
D: .
size: .
J: TRBJ1-2
CDR3: CASSAREGVYGYTF
DNA: TGTGCCAGTAGTGCCAGGGAGGGAGTCTATGGCTACACCTTC

V: TRBV11-1
D: .
size: many
J: TRBJ2-1
CDR3: CASSLVPAAPSYNEQFF
DNA: TGTGCCAGCAGCTTAGTGCCAGCGGCCCCCTCCTACAATGAGCAGTTCTTC

V: TRBV6-1
D: .
size: many
J: TRBJ1-1
CDR3: CASSYTPRQRTEAFF
DNA: TGTGCCAGCAGTTACACGCCACGACAGCGCACTGAAGCTTTCTTT

V: TRBV6-1
D: .
size: many
J: TRBJ2-5
CDR3: CASKIGEETQYF
DNA: TGTGCCAGCAAAATTGGCGAGGAGACCCAGTACTTC

V: TRBV6-1
D: .
size: .
J: TRBJ1-1
CDR3: CASRPGTAIINTEAFF
DNA: TGTGCCAGCAGACCCGGGACTGCTATTATCAACACTGAAGCTTTCTTT

V: TRBV7-9
D: .
size: .
J: TRBJ1-3
CDR3: CASSLAVDISGNTIYF
DNA: TGTGCCAGCAGCTTAGCCGTAGACATTTCTGGAAACACCATATATTTT

V: TRBV27
D: TRBD2
size: few
J: TRBJ2-1
CDR3: CASSHPSGRDEQFF
DNA: TGTGCCAGCAGTCACCCTAGCGGGAGGGATGAGCAGTTCTTC

V: TRBV3-1
D: .
size: many
J: TRBJ2-7
CDR3: CASSQAPDLYYEQYF
DNA: TGTGCCAGCAGCCAAGCCCCGGATCTTTACTACGAGCAGTACTTC

V: TRBV29-1
D: .
size: .
J: TRBJ2-5
CDR3: CSVSPQETQYF
DNA: TGCAGCGTTTCCCCACAAGAGACCCAGTACTTC

V: TRBV20-1
D: .
size: many
J: TRBJ2-7
CDR3: CSARVTLGDGEQYF
DNA: TGCAGTGCTAGAGTAACCCTCGGGGACGGCGAGCAGTACTTC

V: TRBV12-3/TRBV12-4
D: .
size: many
J: TRBJ1-4
CDR3: CASSPGRWTDSTNEKLFF
DNA: TGTGCCAGCAGCCCCGGCCGTTGGACCGACTCAACTAATGAAAAACTGTTTTTT

V: TRBV12-3/TRBV12-4
D: TRBD1
size: many
J: TRBJ2-7
CDR3: CASRDDRDRVTYEQYF
DNA: TGTGCCAGCAGGGACGATCGGGACAGAGTTACCTACGAGCAGTACTTC

V: TRBV6-4
D: TRBD2
size: few
J: TRBJ2-1
CDR3: CASSTQPGGYNEQFF
DNA: TGTGCCAGCAGTACACAGCCGGGGGGATACAATGAGCAGTTCTTC

V: TRBV6-1
D: .
size: many
J: TRBJ2-5
CDR3: CATRSSGIQETQYF
DNA: TGTGCCACCCGGAGTAGCGGAATCCAAGAGACCCAGTACTTC

V: TRBV27
D: .
size: .
J: TRBJ2-1
CDR3: CASSTSTTYEQFF
DNA: TGTGCCAGCAGTACGAGTACCACCTACGAGCAGTTCTTC

V: TRBV9
D: .
size: many
J: TRBJ1-2
CDR3: CASNGQNLNYGYTF
DNA: TGTGCCAGCAACGGGCAAAACCTTAACTATGGCTACACCTTC

V: TRBV7-8
D: .
size: few
J: TRBJ2-1
CDR3: CASSRQEDNEQFF
DNA: TGTGCCAGCAGCCGACAGGAGGACAATGAGCAGTTCTTC

V: TRBV7-9
D: .
size: .
J: TRBJ2-1
CDR3: CASSPGLTYNEQFF
DNA: TGTGCCAGCAGCCCGGGACTGACCTACAATGAGCAGTTCTTC

V: TRBV7-9
D: TRBD2
size: .
J: TRBJ2-3
CDR3: CASSLGAGASDTQYF
DNA: TGTGCCAGCAGCTTAGGAGCGGGAGCCTCCGATACGCAGTATTTT

V: TRBV7-8
D: TRBD2
size: .
J: TRBJ2-3
CDR3: CASSLEWSSGRTQYF
DNA: TGTGCCAGCAGCTTAGAGTGGTCTAGCGGGAGGACGCAGTATTTT

V: TRBV12-3/TRBV12-4
D: .
size: few
J: TRBJ2-1
CDR3: CASSLVNGGKFF
DNA: TGTGCCAGCAGTTTGGTGAACGGGGGAAAGTTCTTC